Detailed here is one TCR beta chain. The data were obtained in a study of CD8 T cells in ankylosing spondylitis. TCRdb re-analysed the 5' RACE reads in MiXCR, keeping a single row per CDR3 protein. The sample consists of 100,000 to 150,000 distinct CDR3 sequences, roughly 9% of them appearing once. V lost 5 bases to trimming and J lost 1 base; unmatched junction nucleotides: 5. The CDR3 sequence is 17 residues long. Germline values: CDR1 SGHTA, CDR2 FQGNSA. The chain combines TRBV7-2 with TRBJ2-3; 14 nucleotides agree with TRBD2. This TCR came from a male donor with ankylosing spondylitis or in good health (not recorded which). Sequencing was done on a sample of blood, either unsorted or a sorted T cell fraction (not recorded which). The CDR3 region is CASSLTSGRAGTDTQYF. The CDR3 DNA follows: TGTGCCAGCAGCCTGACTAGCGGGAGGGCCGGCACAGATACGCAGTATTTT.